The clone carrying this TCR beta chain was observed many times. RNA transcripts yielded amplified TCR beta CDR3 regions. The TCR CDR3 was amplified in a first-round RT-PCR using the HTBI primer set. Using its own MiXCR run on the multiplex PCR reads, TCRdb lists one record per CDR3 protein. The sample lists 490,000 or so distinct CDR3 sequences, approximately 22% occurring once. This entry belongs to a study of T cells in Graves' hyperthyroidism and ophthalmopathy. The CDR3 spans 16 residues. Trimming took 5 bases from V and 5 from J; bases not matched to a gene: 11. The germline gives CDR1 SGHTA, CDR2 FQGNSA.

Specimen: blood. This TCR was sampled from a woman in her 70s with Graves' ophthalmopathy. V and J are TRBV7-2 and TRBJ2-7, with TRBD2 matching 11 bases. The CDR3 nucleotides read TGTGCCAGCAGCCGGGAGGGGCTAGCGGGAGGTAACGAGCAGTACTTC. Residues: CASSREGLAGGNEQYF.